The rows below give T cell receptor beta chains drawn from one sample of a study of graft-versus-host responses after intestinal transplantation. Sequencing used immunoSEQ multiplex PCR; TCRdb keeps in-frame clones, though not all of them. This table holds around 110,000 clones, around 94% found once. Antigens for these TCRs are unknown. The input for sequencing was unstimulated CD8+ T cells sorted from spleen or lymph node cells, taken before transplant. Receptors were obtained from a human donor who was the organ donor for an intestinal transplant. CDR3s include the opening cysteine and the closing phenylalanine or tryptophan. D genes are given only for firm matches.

D | J | V | CDR3 | DNA
. | TRBJ2-7 | TRBV7-9 | CASSPGQITSYEQYF | TGTGCCAGCAGCCCCGGACAGATAACATCCTACGAGCAGTACTTC
TRBD1 | TRBJ2-2 | TRBV5-6 | CASSLAGQGIYTGELFF | TGTGCCAGCAGCTTGGCGGGACAGGGGATTTACACCGGGGAGCTGTTTTTT
. | TRBJ2-3 | TRBV9 | CASSVEPTSTDTQYF | TGTGCCAGCAGCGTAGAGCCGACATCCACAGATACGCAGTATTTT
. | TRBJ2-5 | TRBV5-6 | CASTTGPAGETQYF | TGTGCCAGCACCACGGGGCCTGCAGGAGAGACCCAGTACTTC
. | TRBJ2-4 | TRBV28 | CASSPSDIKNIQYF | TGTGCCAGCAGTCCCTCTGACATAAAAAACATTCAGTACTTC
. | TRBJ2-7 | TRBV5-4 | CASSKRDGISYEQYF | TGTGCCAGCAGCAAACGGGACGGGATTTCCTACGAGCAGTACTTC
. | TRBJ2-2 | TRBV2 | CASSESPGGELFF | TGTGCCAGCAGTGAATCGCCTGGGGGGGAGCTGTTTTTT
. | TRBJ2-2 | TRBV4-1 | CASSQGPGELFF | TGCGCCAGCAGCCAGGGTCCCGGGGAGCTGTTTTTT
. | TRBJ2-7 | TRBV4-3 | CASSQAVGPHEQYF | TGCGCCAGCAGCCAAGCGGTGGGACCCCACGAGCAGTACTTC
. | TRBJ1-5 | TRBV6-6 | CASSYSTAYSNQPQHF | TGTGCCAGCAGTTACTCAACAGCTTATAGCAATCAGCCCCAGCATTTT
TRBD2 | TRBJ2-1 | TRBV2 | CASSSLAGVLDNEQFF | TGTGCCAGCAGTAGCCTAGCGGGAGTTTTGGACAATGAGCAGTTCTTC
. | TRBJ2-1 | TRBV7-3 | CASSPTGPAKYNEQFF | TGTGCCAGCAGCCCGACGGGCCCCGCGAAATACAATGAGCAGTTCTTC
. | TRBJ1-5 | TRBV4-1 | CASSPDRWSTQHF | TGCGCCAGCAGCCCCGATAGGTGGTCGACCCAGCATTTT
TRBD2 | TRBJ2-3 | TRBV2 | CASNGGTQYF | TGTGCCAGCAACGGGGGGACGCAGTATTTT
TRBD2 | TRBJ2-1 | TRBV27 | CASSPRTSGRGDEQFF | TGTGCCAGCAGTCCTAGGACTAGCGGGAGGGGAGATGAGCAGTTCTTC